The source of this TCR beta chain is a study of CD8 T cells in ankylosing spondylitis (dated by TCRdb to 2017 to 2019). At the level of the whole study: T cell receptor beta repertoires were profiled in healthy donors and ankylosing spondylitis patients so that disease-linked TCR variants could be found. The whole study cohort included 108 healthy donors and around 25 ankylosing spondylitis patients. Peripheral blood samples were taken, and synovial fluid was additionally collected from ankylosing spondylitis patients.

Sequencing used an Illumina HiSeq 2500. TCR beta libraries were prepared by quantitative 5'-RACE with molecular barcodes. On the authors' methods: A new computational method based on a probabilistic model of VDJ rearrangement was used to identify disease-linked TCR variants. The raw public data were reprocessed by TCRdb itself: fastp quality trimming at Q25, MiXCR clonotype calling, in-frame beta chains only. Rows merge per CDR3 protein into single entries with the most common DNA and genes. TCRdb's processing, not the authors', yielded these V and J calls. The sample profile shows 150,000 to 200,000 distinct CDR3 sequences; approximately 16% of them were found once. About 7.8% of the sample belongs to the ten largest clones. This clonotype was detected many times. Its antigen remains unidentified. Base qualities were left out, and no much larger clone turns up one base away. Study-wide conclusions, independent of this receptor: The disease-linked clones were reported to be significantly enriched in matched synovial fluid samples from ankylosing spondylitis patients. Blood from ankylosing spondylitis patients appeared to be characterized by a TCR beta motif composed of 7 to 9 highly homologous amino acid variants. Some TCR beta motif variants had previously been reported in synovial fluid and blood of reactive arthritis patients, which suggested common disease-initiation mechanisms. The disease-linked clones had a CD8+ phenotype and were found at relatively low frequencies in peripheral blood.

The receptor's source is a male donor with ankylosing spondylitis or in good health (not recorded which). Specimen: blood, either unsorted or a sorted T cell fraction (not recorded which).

The CDR3 protein is CASTVPTSRTDTQYF. Read as DNA, the sequence is TGCGCCAGCACCGTACCCACTAGTCGCACAGATACGCAGTATTTT. The sequence links TRBV5-1 to TRBJ2-3, and possibly TRBD2, on 5 matching bases. Relative to germline, V is 6 bases shorter and J is 1 base shorter, with 15 bases between their ends. CDR1 and CDR2 were assigned from the germline V gene as SGHRS and YFSETQ. There are 15 amino acids in the CDR3, from cysteine to phenylalanine inclusive. CDR3 DNA is the only sequence kept; it has 45 bases, read in frame from the first base.